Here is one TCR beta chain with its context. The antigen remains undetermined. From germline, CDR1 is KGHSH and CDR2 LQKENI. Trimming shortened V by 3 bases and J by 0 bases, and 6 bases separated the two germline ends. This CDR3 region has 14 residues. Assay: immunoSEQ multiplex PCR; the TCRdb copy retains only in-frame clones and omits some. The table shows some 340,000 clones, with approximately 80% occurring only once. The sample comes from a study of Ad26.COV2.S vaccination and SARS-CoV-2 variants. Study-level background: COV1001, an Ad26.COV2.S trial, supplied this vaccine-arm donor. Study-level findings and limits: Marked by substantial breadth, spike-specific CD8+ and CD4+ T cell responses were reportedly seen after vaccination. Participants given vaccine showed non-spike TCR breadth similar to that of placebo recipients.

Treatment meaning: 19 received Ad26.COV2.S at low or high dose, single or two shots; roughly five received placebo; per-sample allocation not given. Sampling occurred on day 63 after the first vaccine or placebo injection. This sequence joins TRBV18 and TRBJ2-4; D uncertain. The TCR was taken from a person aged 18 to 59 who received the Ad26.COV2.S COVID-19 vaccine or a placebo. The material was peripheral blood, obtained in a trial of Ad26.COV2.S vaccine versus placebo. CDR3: CASSPVGAKNIQYF. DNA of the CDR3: TGTGCCAGCTCACCTGTAGGAGCCAAAAACATTCAGTACTTC. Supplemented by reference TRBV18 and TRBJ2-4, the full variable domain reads NAGVMQNPRHLVRRRGQEARLRCSPMKGHSHVYWYRQLPEEGLKFMVYLQKENIIDESGMPKERFSAEFPKEGPSILRIQQVVRGDSAAYFCASSPVGAKNIQYFGAGTRLSVL.